Listed below are T cell receptor beta chains from one sample, sequenced in a study of OX40 agonist ivuxolimab in advanced cancers. Clones were read by immunoSEQ multiplex PCR, and TCRdb kept only the in-frame ones, dropping some. The sample has under 75,000 clones, around 88% seen once; the top ten hold about 0.63%. The sequencing here drew on CD4+ or CD8+ T cells sorted from blood, taken in a trial of the OX40 agonist ivuxolimab. These TCRs come from an adult with an advanced solid tumor such as melanoma, head and neck, liver or kidney cancer. Both conserved end residues are part of each CDR3. The D gene is left open where the match is weak. Size values are once, few and many counts, or a class for expanded clones, and some rows have none.

V gene	D gene	J gene	clone size	CDR3 protein	CDR3 DNA
TRBV5-6	.	TRBJ2-2	.	CASSRNHLNTGELFF	TGTGCCAGCAGCCGGAACCACCTCAACACCGGGGAGCTGTTTTTT
TRBV6-5	.	TRBJ2-7	.	CASSYRYEQYF	TGTGCCAGCAGCTATCGTTACGAGCAGTACTTC
TRBV9	.	TRBJ2-5	.	CASSSRSGEETQYF	TGTGCCAGCAGCTCCCGGTCGGGCGAGGAGACCCAGTACTTC
TRBV5-5	.	TRBJ2-7	.	CASSLEGVSSYEQYF	TGTGCCAGCAGCTTAGAGGGGGTCAGCTCCTACGAGCAGTACTTC
TRBV9	TRBD1	TRBJ2-6	.	CASSRTGSGANVLTF	TGTGCCAGCAGCCGGACAGGCTCTGGGGCCAACGTCCTGACTTTC
TRBV13	TRBD2	TRBJ2-1	.	CASSPPGTSAYNEQFF	TGTGCCAGCAGCCCCCCTGGGACTAGCGCTTACAATGAGCAGTTCTTC
TRBV19	TRBD1	TRBJ1-1	.	CASRPGQSMNTEAFF	TGTGCCAGTAGGCCGGGACAGTCTATGAACACTGAAGCTTTCTTT
TRBV29-1	.	TRBJ1-3	.	CSVRTVAENTIYF	TGCAGCGTGAGGACAGTGGCAGAAAACACCATATATTTT
TRBV5-1	TRBD1	TRBJ1-2	.	CASSSSGTANYGYTF	TGCGCCAGCAGCTCCTCCGGGACAGCTAACTATGGCTACACCTTC
TRBV20-1	.	TRBJ2-1	.	CSAPLQREQFF	TGCAGTGCACCGCTCCAGCGGGAGCAGTTCTTC
TRBV11-3	TRBD2	TRBJ2-1	.	CASSRGRTSGSNEQFF	TGTGCCAGCAGCCGTGGTCGGACTAGCGGGAGCAATGAGCAGTTCTTC
TRBV30	.	TRBJ2-3	.	CAAWRGGDTQYF	TGTGCCGCATGGAGAGGGGGGGATACGCAGTATTTT
TRBV5-1	.	TRBJ2-7	.	CASSKGTGTRGNEQYF	TGCGCCAGCAGCAAGGGAACCGGGACACGTGGGAACGAGCAGTACTTC
TRBV11-2	.	TRBJ2-3	.	CASSLDLGVADTQYF	TGTGCCAGCAGCTTAGATCTGGGTGTGGCAGATACGCAGTATTTT
TRBV30	.	TRBJ1-2	.	CAWSVGGVGYGYTF	TGTGCCTGGAGTGTAGGTGGTGTTGGCTATGGCTACACCTTC
TRBV9	TRBD2	TRBJ2-1	.	CASSVGSGPGLGNNEQFF	TGTGCCAGCAGCGTAGGTTCTGGGCCGGGACTAGGTAACAATGAGCAGTTCTTC
TRBV7-6	.	TRBJ2-1	once	CASSVYREQFF	TGTGCCAGCAGCGTGTACAGGGAGCAGTTCTTC
TRBV7-9	.	TRBJ2-5	.	CASSLGGQETQYF	TGTGCCAGCAGCCTAGGCGGTCAAGAGACCCAGTACTTC
TRBV6-5	.	TRBJ2-5	.	CASSHLGAQYF	TGTGCCAGCAGTCATTTAGGGGCCCAGTACTTC
TRBV11-1	.	TRBJ2-2	.	CASSLVLGNTGELFF	TGTGCCAGCAGCTTAGTTTTGGGGAACACCGGGGAGCTGTTTTTT
TRBV7-8	.	TRBJ1-4	once	CASSLQGYNEKLFF	TGTGCCAGCAGCTTACAGGGCTATAATGAAAAACTGTTTTTT
TRBV7-9	.	TRBJ2-3	.	CASSLGVGGWGGTDTQYF	TGTGCCAGCAGCTTAGGAGTCGGCGGTTGGGGAGGCACAGATACGCAGTATTTT
TRBV4-2	.	TRBJ2-2	once	CASSPHRSGTGELFF	TGTGCCAGCAGCCCCCACCGGAGCGGCACCGGGGAGCTGTTTTTT
TRBV2	.	TRBJ2-2	.	CASSGRRVNTGELFF	TGTGCCAGCAGTGGGCGGCGGGTGAACACCGGGGAGCTGTTTTTT
TRBV5-1	.	TRBJ2-4	.	CASSLVPPLGAKNIQYF	TGCGCCAGCAGCTTGGTACCCCCTCTTGGAGCCAAAAACATTCAGTACTTC
TRBV2	.	TRBJ1-3	.	CASSEAGRRTPHF	TGTGCCAGCAGTGAAGCGGGGAGGAGAACACCCCATTTT
TRBV28	.	TRBJ2-5	.	CASSLGNRETQYF	TGTGCCAGCAGCTTAGGGAATAGGGAGACCCAGTACTTC
TRBV5-1	.	TRBJ2-2	.	CASSFRAPKNTGELFF	TGCGCCAGCAGCTTCCGGGCCCCGAAGAACACCGGGGAGCTGTTTTTT
TRBV5-1	TRBD2	TRBJ2-5	.	CASSPFPPPTSGSSETQYF	TGCGCCAGCAGCCCGTTTCCCCCACCGACTAGCGGGAGTAGCGAGACCCAGTACTTC
TRBV12-5	.	TRBJ2-1	.	CASGLGSGAEQFF	TGTGCTAGTGGTTTGGGTAGTGGAGCTGAGCAGTTCTTC
TRBV4-1	.	TRBJ2-7	.	CASSQATNRGALSSYEQYF	TGCGCCAGCAGCCAAGCTACCAATCGGGGGGCTCTAAGCTCCTACGAGCAGTACTTC
TRBV27	TRBD1	TRBJ2-7	.	CASSLKATGGTYEQYF	TGTGCCAGCAGTTTAAAAGCGACAGGGGGTACCTACGAGCAGTACTTC
TRBV10-1	.	TRBJ1-4	once	CASSEASPNMNNEKLFF	TGCGCCAGCAGTGAGGCATCCCCCAACATGAATAATGAAAAACTGTTTTTT
TRBV5-5	TRBD2	TRBJ2-1	.	CASSLGLAVYNEQFF	TGTGCCAGCAGCTTGGGGCTAGCGGTCTACAATGAGCAGTTCTTC
TRBV7-3	TRBD1	TRBJ2-2	.	CASSLTRTGGTGELFF	TGTGCCAGCAGCTTAACCCGGACAGGCGGGACCGGGGAGCTGTTTTTT
TRBV7-3	.	TRBJ2-7	.	CASSLGSGTFYEQYF	TGTGCCAGCAGCTTAGGCTCAGGGACTTTCTACGAGCAGTACTTC
TRBV12-2	.	TRBJ2-1	few	CASRLGGLAEIEQFF	TGTGCAAGTCGCCTAGGGGGACTAGCGGAAATTGAGCAGTTCTTC
TRBV7-9	.	TRBJ2-7	.	CASSPGVVYEQYF	TGTGCCAGCAGCCCCGGAGTAGTCTACGAGCAGTACTTC
TRBV10-2	.	TRBJ1-2	few	CASQEGDYGYTF	TGCGCCAGCCAAGAGGGGGATTATGGCTACACCTTC
TRBV29-1	.	TRBJ2-3	.	CSVGGPSTDTQYF	TGCAGCGTTGGGGGGCCTAGCACAGATACGCAGTATTTT
TRBV23-1	TRBD1	TRBJ1-5	.	CASSLRDRGWEPQHF	TGCGCCAGCAGTCTCCGGGACAGGGGGTGGGAGCCCCAGCATTTT
TRBV4-2	.	TRBJ2-3	.	CASSHYGGYTDTQYF	TGTGCCAGCAGCCATTACGGGGGATACACAGATACGCAGTATTTT
TRBV30	.	TRBJ2-3	.	CAWMGDTQYF	TGTGCCTGGATGGGTGATACGCAGTATTTT
TRBV11-2	TRBD2	TRBJ2-3	.	CASSSQGLAWDTQYF	TGTGCCAGCAGCTCCCAAGGACTAGCGTGGGATACGCAGTATTTT
TRBV28	TRBD1	TRBJ1-2	few	CATESGQDYGYTF	TGTGCCACGGAGTCGGGACAGGACTATGGCTACACCTTC
TRBV2	TRBD2	TRBJ2-3	.	CASSERSGRALNTQYF	TGTGCCAGCAGTGAACGCAGCGGGAGGGCCTTGAATACGCAGTATTTT
TRBV28	TRBD1	TRBJ1-4	once	CASRFLGQGAVGANEKLFF	TGTGCCAGCAGATTCCTCGGACAGGGGGCGGTGGGCGCTAATGAAAAACTGTTTTTT
TRBV15	.	TRBJ1-6	.	CATSRPDGPNSPLHF	TGTGCCACCAGCAGACCGGACGGTCCTAATTCACCCCTCCACTTT
TRBV19	TRBD1	TRBJ1-1	few	CASSRGTDVNTEAFF	TGTGCCAGTAGTAGGGGGACAGACGTCAACACTGAAGCTTTCTTT